This T cell receptor (beta chain) stems from a study of T cell changes during pregnancy in multiple sclerosis. In this sample, this clone turned up once. Clones were sequenced by immunoSEQ multiplex PCR, and TCRdb holds only the in-frame ones, with some missing. The sample records about 67,000 clones, about nine tenths being singletons. The origin of this receptor is a female donor with multiple sclerosis, enrolled in a pregnancy study. This specimen consisted of peripheral blood, obtained in the first trimester of pregnancy.

DNA for the CDR3: TGCAGCGCGCAAACACTCGCGGGACAGTCCTCTGGAAACACCATATATTTT. This codes for CSAQTLAGQSSGNTIYF. The chain employs TRBV29-1 and TRBJ1-3, with 7 bases that match TRBD1. The germline V gene has CDR1 SQVTM and CDR2 ANQGSEA. V was pared by 7 bases and J by 0 bases, with 15 bases of the junction left unmatched. This CDR3 region has 17 residues.